The text below deals with one T cell receptor beta chain. Sequencing was performed with immunoSEQ multiplex PCR; in TCRdb, only in-frame clones are kept and a portion is missing. The sample has more than 10,000 clones; roughly 94% are singletons. Germline V lookup: CDR1 SGHDN, CDR2 FVKESK. V lost 4 bases and J lost 0; bases outside the gene matches: 7. The CDR3 is 18 residues long. The sample is drawn from a study of control samples from healthy donors and cancer patients. V gene TRBV14 combines with J gene TRBJ2-2; the match to TRBD2 covers 11 bases. Sequencing input: PBMCs. The TCR sequence derives from a man aged 65 to 79 with head and neck cancer. The chain's CDR3 is CASSPVAGGPPNTGELFF. The CDR3, as DNA: TGTGCCAGCAGCCCAGTAGCGGGAGGGCCCCCGAACACCGGGGAGCTGTTTTTT.